The next 23 T cell receptor beta chains were all read from a single sample in a study of OX40 agonist ivuxolimab in advanced cancers. Repertoires were generated with immunoSEQ multiplex PCR, while TCRdb's copy carries only in-frame clones and drops some. The sample shows roughly 90,000 clones, approximately 90% of them seen only once. The sequenced sample was CD4+ or CD8+ T cells sorted from blood, obtained in a trial of the OX40 agonist ivuxolimab. The receptors come from an adult with an advanced solid tumor such as melanoma, head and neck, liver or kidney cancer.

This chain connects TRBV28 to TRBJ2-7; tentative D call: TRBD2 (5 bases). Germline V gene sequence: CDR1 MDHEN, CDR2 SYDVKM. Deletions cut 6 bases from V and 5 bases from J, with 14 bases between. CDR3 length: 13 amino acids. The CDR3 DNA sequence: TGTGCCAGCAGACCAGAGGGTACCCACGAGCAGTACTTC. Translated: CASRPEGTHEQYF.

The V gene is TRBV5-1, the J gene TRBJ2-2, with D possibly matching TRBD1 (6 bases). V lost 3 bases and J lost 7, with 10 bases in between. The CDR3 extends over 13 amino acids. Germline V gives CDR1 SGHRS, CDR2 YFSETQ. CDR3 amino acids: CASSSRTDGELFF. Written as DNA, the CDR3 is TGCGCCAGCAGCTCCCGGACAGACGGGGAGCTGTTTTTT.

J is TRBJ2-2 and V is TRBV28; D is ambiguous. The V gene lost 2 bases and the J gene lost 7 bases, with 5 bases spanning the gap. This CDR3 is built from 12 residues. Germline V gene lookup returns CDR1 MDHEN and CDR2 SYDVKM. CDR3 region: CASSLISGELFF. The CDR3 coding sequence is TGTGCCAGCAGTTTAATTAGCGGGGAGCTGTTTTTT.

The chain employs TRBV18 and TRBJ2-5, with D perhaps TRBD1 or TRBD2 (5 bases each). Germline V gene data show CDR1 as KGHSH and CDR2 as LQKENI. The V gene lost 3 bases and the J gene lost 3 bases, with 11 bases spanning the gap. The length of the CDR3 is 14 residues. The CDR3 nucleotides read TGTGCCAGCTCACCCGGGACGGTAGAAGAGACCCAGTACTTC. Translated, it gives CASSPGTVEETQYF.

The chain employs TRBV7-6 and TRBJ1-4; 9 nucleotides match TRBD1. The CDR3 contains 15 residues. J gave up 6 bases and V 2 bases, and 4 bases lay outside the gene matches. Germline V gene data show CDR1 as SGHVS and CDR2 as FNYEAQ. The chain's CDR3 is CASSLTGGSDEKLFF. As DNA, the CDR3 is TGTGCCAGCAGCTTAACAGGGGGCTCTGATGAAAAACTGTTTTTT.

The gene calls are TRBV27 and TRBJ1-4; the match to TRBD1 covers 8 bases. The V and J ends lost 2 bases and 8 bases, in that order; junction bases with no gene match: 7. Germline V lookup: CDR1 MNHEY, CDR2 SMNVEV (reference sequence). This CDR3 is 15 amino acids long. The CDR3: CASSLNQGAREKLFF. The CDR3, as DNA: TGTGCCAGCAGTTTAAACCAGGGGGCCAGGGAAAAACTGTTTTTT. Full variable domain (outside the CDR3, taken from reference TRBV27 and TRBJ1-4): EAQVTQNPRYLITVTGKKLTVTCSQNMNHEYMSWYRQDPGLGLRQIYYSMNVEVTDKGDVPEGYKVSRKEKRNFPLILESPSPNQTSLYFCASSLNQGAREKLFFGSGTQLSVL.

This clone was seen a few times. V gene TRBV27 combines with J gene TRBJ2-2, with unresolved D. The CDR3 consists of 14 residues. V shed 3 bases and J shed 1 base, with 6 bases lying between them. Per the germline V gene, CDR1 is MNHEY and CDR2 is SMNVEV (reference sequence). The CDR3 protein is CASSLSRNTGELFF. The CDR3 DNA is TGTGCCAGCAGTTTGTCCCGGAACACCGGGGAGCTGTTTTTT.

The V call is TRBV7-9, the J call TRBJ2-2; perhaps TRBD1 as D (5 bases). The CDR3 spans 16 residues. Germline CDR1 SEHNR, CDR2 FQNEAQ (reference sequence). The germline V and J ends were trimmed by 4 bases and 3 bases, with 15 bases remaining between them. The chain's CDR3 is CASSSRAIYDTGELFF. CDR3 nucleotides: TGTGCCAGCAGCTCCAGGGCCATCTACGACACCGGGGAGCTGTTTTTT.

The J gene is TRBJ1-4, the V gene TRBV19; D remains unclear. Germline V gene sequence: CDR1 LNHDA, CDR2 SQIVND (reference sequence). The CDR3 is 14 amino acids. Trimming stripped 3 bases from V and 5 bases from J, with 10 bases between. CDR3 sequence reads: CASSIPGPNEKLFF. CDR3 bases: TGTGCCAGTAGTATCCCTGGCCCGAATGAAAAACTGTTTTTT.

The rearrangement links TRBV6-1 to TRBJ2-5; the D gene is possibly TRBD1 (5 bases). The CDR3 contains 14 residues. Trimming removed 4 bases from V and 4 bases from J, with 13 bases in between. The germline gives CDR1 MNHNS, CDR2 SASEGT. CDR3 sequence: CASSAAGWGETQYF. The CDR3 coding sequence is TGTGCCAGCAGTGCGGCAGGGTGGGGAGAGACCCAGTACTTC.

V and J are TRBV4-3 and TRBJ1-1; 8 bases are shared with TRBD1. Trimming cost V 1 base and J 7 bases; bases outside gene matches: 8. CDR3 length: 15 residues. Germline CDR1 and CDR2: LGHNA and YSLEER. This chain's CDR3 is CASSQVAYRGDEAFF. The CDR3, as DNA: TGCGCCAGCAGCCAAGTGGCGTACAGGGGGGATGAAGCTTTCTTT.

This chain connects TRBV19 to TRBJ1-1; D uncertain. The CDR3 runs 14 residues. V was shortened by 8 bases and J by 2 bases, with 15 bases between the two germline ends. From germline, CDR1 is LNHDA and CDR2 SQIVND (reference sequence). CDR3 DNA sequence: TGTGCCAGTGAGCGGGTTTGGGGAAACACTGAAGCTTTCTTT. It translates to CASERVWGNTEAFF.

The chain links TRBV7-2 to TRBJ1-2, with no clear D. The CDR3 covers 16 residues. Germline V gene lookup returns CDR1 SGHTA and CDR2 FQGNSA. Between the trimmed V and J ends, which lost 4 bases and 0 bases, there was a span of 15 bases. CDR3 sequence (DNA): TGTGCCAGCAGCTCCGGAACTATGAGGACTAACTATGGCTACACCTTC. Translation gives CASSSGTMRTNYGYTF.

Note on this clone: Other DNA sequences from this sample encode an identical CDR3 as well. The chain couples TRBV6-1 to TRBJ1-2; 7 nucleotides agree with TRBD1. Germline values: CDR1 MNHNS, CDR2 SASEGT. The V gene end was trimmed by 2 bases and the J gene end by 11 bases; junction bases not matched to a gene: 11. CDR3 size: 14 residues. The CDR3 region has the DNA TGTGCCAGCAGTGAACTCTGGCAGGGGGTTGGTTACACCTTC. It encodes CASSELWQGVGYTF.

V and J are TRBV19 and TRBJ1-5; no clear D. Germline CDR1 and CDR2: LNHDA and SQIVND (reference sequence). V dropped 3 bases and J dropped 0 bases, with 12 bases sitting between them. The CDR3 consists of 16 residues. The CDR3 sequence: CASSIPRMVSNQPQHF. In nucleotides, the CDR3 is TGTGCCAGTAGTATCCCCAGGATGGTTAGCAATCAGCCCCAGCATTTT. Using reference TRBV19 and TRBJ1-5 for the parts outside the CDR3, the full variable domain is DGGITQSPKYLFRKEGQNVTLSCEQNLNHDAMYWYRQDPGQGLRLIYYSQIVNDFQKGDIAEGYSVSREKKESFPLTVTSAQKNPTAFYLCASSIPRMVSNQPQHFGDGTRLSIL.

The chain has TRBV27 and TRBJ2-1, with D hard to call. CDR3 length equals 18 residues. Trimming shortened V by 0 bases and J by 0 bases, and 15 bases separated the two germline ends. In germline, CDR1 is MNHEY, CDR2 SMNVEV (reference sequence). The CDR3 protein is CASSLSKFYGSSYNEQFF. The CDR3 nucleotides read TGTGCCAGCAGTTTATCGAAATTCTACGGAAGCTCCTACAATGAGCAGTTCTTC.

This chain uses TRBV5-4 with TRBJ1-1; tentatively, D is TRBD1 (6 bases). Trimming removed 2 bases from V and 1 base from J, with 12 bases in between. This CDR3 is 15 amino acids long. Germline CDR1 is SGHNT and CDR2 is YYREEE (reference sequence). The CDR3 is CASSFADRTNTEAFF. The CDR3 DNA sequence: TGTGCCAGCAGCTTCGCTGACAGGACGAACACTGAAGCTTTCTTT. The full variable domain, its missing parts supplied by reference TRBV5-4 and TRBJ1-1, is ETGVTQSPTHLIKTRGQQVTLRCSSQSGHNTVSWYQQALGQGPQFIFQYYREEENGRGNFPPRFSGLQFPNYSSELNVNALELDDSALYLCASSFADRTNTEAFFGQGTRLTVV.

In nucleotides, the CDR3 is TGTGCCAGCAGCACAACAATGGGACAGGGAGGACAGCCCCAGCATTTT. Its translation is CASSTTMGQGGQPQHF. The V gene is TRBV7-2, the J gene TRBJ1-5; 9 bases align to TRBD1. V trimming: 5 bases; J trimming: 7 bases; junction bases outside the gene matches: 12. CDR1 and CDR2 from the germline V gene are SGHTA and FQGNSA. The CDR3 totals 16 residues.

CDR3 region: CASSLGTRETQYF. The CDR3 coding sequence is TGTGCCAGCAGCTTAGGGACTCGGGAGACCCAGTACTTC. The rearrangement joins TRBV7-8 to TRBJ2-5; possible D gene TRBD2, 5 bases. CDR1 and CDR2 (germline): SGHVS, FQNEAQ. The CDR3 length is 13 residues. The germline V and J ends were trimmed by 1 base and 5 bases, with 8 bases remaining between them.

The rearrangement uses TRBV11-3 and TRBJ2-7; D is unresolved. CDR1 is SGHNT, CDR2 YENEEA, per germline. The CDR3 length is 13 residues. The germline V and J ends were trimmed by 1 base and 3 bases, with 7 bases remaining between them. CDR3 sequence (DNA): TGTGCCAGCAGCTTAGGCAGCCACTACGAGCAGTACTTC. Its translation is CASSLGSHYEQYF.

The rearrangement uses TRBV6-6 and TRBJ2-1, with 11 positions matching TRBD1. Germline-derived CDR1 and CDR2 are MNHNY and SVGAGI (reference sequence). Losses at the gene ends were 6 bases for V and 4 bases for J; bases not matched to a gene: 2. The CDR3 loop spans 14 amino acids. The CDR3: CASRGQGDYNEQFF. DNA for the CDR3: TGTGCCAGCAGGGGACAGGGGGATTACAATGAGCAGTTCTTC.

The chain joins TRBV10-3 to TRBJ1-4, with a weak D call TRBD1 (6 bases). CDR3 length equals 14 residues. The germline V gene encodes CDR1 ENHRY and CDR2 SYGVKD. Trimming shortened V by 2 bases and J by 4 bases, and 8 bases separated the two germline ends. Here the CDR3 DNA reads TGTGCCATCAGTGAGGACAGGAATAATGAAAAACTGTTTTTT. Its translation is CAISEDRNNEKLFF.

This chain connects TRBV7-2 to TRBJ2-2; D unresolved. The V gene lost 4 bases and the J gene lost 4 bases, with 4 bases spanning the gap. Germline V CDR1 and CDR2: SGHTA, FQGNSA. There are 12 residues in the CDR3. CDR3 coding DNA: TGTGCCAGCAGCTCCGGCACCGGGGAGCTGTTTTTT. Its protein product is CASSSGTGELFF.